This T cell receptor (beta chain) was identified during a study of blood T cell repertoires in COVID-19. Across the study: COVID-19 samples collected from the United States, Italy and Spain covered acute and convalescent phases.

The assay was immunoSEQ multiplex PCR, and TCRdb's table has in-frame clones only and misses some. The profile shows 380,000 or so clones, more than 75% of them singletons. Individuals aged about 18 to 89 years were recruited from fewer than 25 US areas. From germline, CDR1 is SGHVS and CDR2 FQNEAQ. Trimming removed 2 bases from V and 0 bases from J, with 5 bases in between. This CDR3 has 14 residues. The sample taken for sequencing was PBMCs or T cells enriched from blood (not recorded which). This receptor was identified in a young woman with acute COVID-19. The chain recombines TRBV7-8 with TRBJ1-3, with no clear D. Here the CDR3 DNA reads TGTGCCAGCAGCTTACCCCTCTCTGGAAACACCATATATTTT. It is translated as CASSLPLSGNTIYF.